The 17 T cell receptor beta chains reported below all come from one sample, sequenced in a study of blood T cell repertoires in COVID-19. Only in-frame clones appear in the TCRdb table, and some are missing; sequencing was by immunoSEQ multiplex PCR. The table records approximately 25,000 clones, about 81% of them present only once. The sequencing input was peripheral blood. These receptors were obtained from a human donor in a cohort sampled during active COVID-19.

This clone has a single count. The genes are TRBV11-3 and TRBJ2-7, with TRBD2 matching 7 bases. Trimming cost V 5 bases and J 1 base; bases outside gene matches: 14. In germline, CDR1 is SGHNT, CDR2 YENEEA. There are 17 residues in the CDR3. The CDR3: CASSPGRSSGRSYEQYF. The CDR3 DNA sequence: TGTGCCAGCAGCCCAGGGAGGTCTAGCGGCCGTTCCTACGAGCAGTACTTC.

The chain carries TRBV12-5 and TRBJ1-2, with TRBD1 matching 7 bases. The CDR3 extends over 15 amino acids. Looked up from germline, CDR1 is LGHNT and CDR2 is FRNRAP. The junction had 11 bases not matched to a gene; V was cut back by 5 bases and J by 5 bases. The CDR3 DNA sequence: TGTGCTAGTGGTCAGGGACAGACCTCCCTATATGGCTACACCTTC. It specifies CASGQGQTSLYGYTF.

This chain uses TRBV5-6 with TRBJ2-1; TRBD2 aligns across 11 bases. With 4 bases clipped from V and 3 bases from J, the junction kept 6 bases outside the gene matches. The germline gives CDR1 SGHDT, CDR2 YYEEEE. The CDR3 is 16 residues long. This CDR3 is CASSVLAGGFYNEQFF. The CDR3 DNA sequence: TGTGCCAGCAGCGTATTAGCGGGGGGGTTCTACAATGAGCAGTTCTTC.

This clone was seen only once. The chain couples TRBV24-1 to TRBJ2-1, with D hard to call. The CDR3 totals 12 residues. Trimming took off 1 base at V and 12 bases at J, with 9 bases between the two ends. Germline CDR1 reads KGHDR; CDR2 reads SFDVKD. CDR3 sequence (DNA): TGTGCCACCAGTGATTTTGGGCGAAGGCAGTTCTTC. Protein product: CATSDFGRRQFF.

The gene calls are TRBV27 and TRBJ2-3, with D tentatively TRBD2 (6 bases). Between the trimmed V and J ends, which lost 4 bases and 2 bases, there was a span of 10 bases. Per germline, CDR1 MNHEY and CDR2 SMNVEV (reference sequence). This CDR3 has 14 residues. The CDR3 protein is CASSYWGDTDTQYF. Here the CDR3 DNA reads TGTGCCAGCAGTTACTGGGGGGACACAGATACGCAGTATTTT.

V usage is TRBV11-2 and J usage is TRBJ2-2, with TRBD1 matching 9 bases. Germline CDR1 reads SGHAT; CDR2 reads FQNNGV. The CDR3 consists of 17 residues. With 1 base clipped from V and 4 bases from J, the junction kept 7 bases outside the gene matches. CDR3 sequence: CASSLASGQGFTGELFF. CDR3 DNA: TGTGCCAGCAGCTTAGCCTCGGGACAGGGATTCACCGGGGAGCTGTTTTTT.

The chain links TRBV7-2 to TRBJ2-1; D might be TRBD2 (5 bases). The CDR3 sequence is 14 residues long. The germline V gene has CDR1 SGHTA and CDR2 FQGNSA. V was pared by 1 base and J by 5 bases, with 9 bases between. The CDR3 here is CASSLELDNNEQFF. DNA for the CDR3: TGTGCCAGCAGCTTAGAACTAGACAACAATGAGCAGTTCTTC. Looking up the rest from reference TRBV7-2 and TRBJ2-1 gives the full variable domain: GAGVSQSPSNKVTEKGKDVELRCDPISGHTALYWYRQSLGQGLEFLIYFQGNSAPDKSGLPSDRFSAERTGGSVSTLTIQRTQQEDSAVYLCASSLELDNNEQFFGPGTRLTVL.

CDR3 amino acids: CASSEWAGPQPQHF. CDR3 nucleotides: TGTGCCAGCAGTGAGTGGGCAGGGCCTCAGCCCCAGCATTTT. The rearrangement links TRBV5-6 to TRBJ1-5, with D possibly TRBD1 on 5 matching bases. Trimming left V 5 bases short and J 6 bases short, with 15 bases between. CDR1 is SGHDT, CDR2 YYEEEE, per germline. The CDR3 extends over 14 amino acids.

The genes are TRBV9 and TRBJ2-1; 7 bases align to TRBD2. With 3 bases clipped from V and 3 bases from J, the junction kept 21 bases outside the gene matches. The germline gives CDR1 SGDLS, CDR2 YYNGEE. This CDR3 contains 20 residues. The CDR3 is CASSGKILGPPTSDYNEQFF. As DNA, the CDR3 is TGTGCCAGCAGCGGTAAAATATTGGGCCCTCCCACTAGCGACTACAATGAGCAGTTCTTC.

The CDR3 nucleotides are TGCAGTGCTAGGTCCGGCTACGAGCAGTACTTC. Translated: CSARSGYEQYF. The chain employs TRBV20-1 and TRBJ2-7, with unresolved D. Germline assignment: CDR1 DFQATT and CDR2 SNEGSKA (reference sequence). V shed 3 bases and J shed 3 bases, with 6 bases lying between them. The CDR3 totals 11 residues.

This clone ranks as large. The chain is built from TRBV7-9 and TRBJ2-7; 11 nucleotides line up with TRBD1. The germline CDR1 and CDR2 sequences are SEHNR and FQNEAQ (reference sequence). J was trimmed by 6 bases and V by 9 bases; bases with no gene match: 7. The CDR3 loop spans 13 amino acids. The CDR3 protein is CASGQGAFGEQYF. In nucleotides, the CDR3 is TGTGCCAGTGGACAGGGGGCCTTTGGCGAGCAGTACTTC.

This sequence joins TRBV24-1 and TRBJ2-5, with a tentative D call TRBD2 (6 bases). CDR3 size: 13 residues. V lost 9 bases, J lost 4 bases, and 14 bases lay in between. CDR1 is KGHDR, CDR2 SFDVKD, per germline. CDR3 DNA sequence: TGTGCCACCCAGGGACTCCCGGGAGAGACCCAGTACTTC. Translated: CATQGLPGETQYF.

The chain has TRBV29-1 and TRBJ2-5, with 7 bases fitting TRBD1. The J call may be wrong; the DNA end is better matched by TRBJ2-7. CDR1 SQVTM and CDR2 ANQGSEA come from the germline V gene. The CDR3 totals 12 residues. For the CDR3, the DNA is TGCAGCGTTGAGGACAGGTCCTACGAGCAGTACTTC. This sequence encodes CSVEDRSYEQYF.

This chain uses TRBV4-3 with TRBJ1-1; possible D gene TRBD1, 6 bases. CDR1 is LGHNA and CDR2 is YSLEER in the germline V gene. The CDR3 consists of 14 residues. The V gene lost 6 bases and the J gene lost 4 bases, with 15 bases spanning the gap. DNA of the CDR3: TGCGCCAGCAGGTCGGGACAATCGTCCACTGAAGCTTTCTTT. It translates to CASRSGQSSTEAFF.

V gene TRBV7-9 combines with J gene TRBJ2-6; 8 nucleotides agree with TRBD2. Germline CDR1 is SEHNR and CDR2 is FQNEAQ (reference sequence). With 5 bases clipped from V and 0 bases from J, the junction kept 6 bases outside the gene matches. The CDR3 runs to 17 residues. CDR3 protein: CASSPAGALSGANVLTF. In DNA, the CDR3 is TGTGCCAGCAGCCCAGCGGGGGCCCTCTCTGGGGCCAACGTCCTGACTTTC.

The table lists this clone with a count of one. The chain combines TRBV5-1 with TRBJ2-1, with 7 bases matching TRBD1. The V gene's germline CDR1 is SGHRS and CDR2 YFSETQ. CDR3 length equals 15 residues. With 7 bases clipped from V and 3 bases from J, the junction kept 10 bases outside the gene matches. The chain's CDR3 is CASALTGEVYNEQFF. DNA of the CDR3: TGCGCCAGCGCCCTTACAGGGGAAGTCTACAATGAGCAGTTCTTC.

The CDR3 loop reads CASSLDGTSIGYTF. The CDR3 DNA is TGTGCCAGCAGCTTAGACGGGACATCTATTGGCTACACCTTC. V and J are TRBV7-9 and TRBJ1-2, with TRBD1 as a possible D gene (6 bases). CDR3 length: 14 amino acids. CDR1 is SEHNR, CDR2 FQNEAQ, per germline (reference sequence). Trimming removed 1 base from V and 7 bases from J, with 13 bases in between.